This T cell receptor (beta chain) was obtained from a study of cytomegalovirus exposure and HLA in healthy donors. Turning to the study itself: Unique TCRs numbering some 93 million, obtained from HLA-typed donors, made up an early data release. Study findings and constraints: What was likely a sequencing artifact was a cluster of highly shared sequence variants. There were a few CMV-associated chains whose specificity for CMV antigens was confirmed in vitro.

The PCR ran on 60 Vbeta and 13 Jbeta primers. Measured with immunoSEQ multiplex PCR; TCRdb has only the in-frame clones, and not every one. The sample lists about 180,000 clones, roughly 77% occurring once. Concerning this clone itself: Its antigen is unidentified.

CDR3 length: 13 residues. CDR1 is MNHEY, CDR2 SVGAGI, per germline. V lost 6 bases to trimming and J lost 3 bases, with 12 bases between them. The chain links TRBV6-5 to TRBJ2-7; D is ambiguous. The specimen sequenced was PBMCs. This TCR was recovered from a woman under 40 in good health and CMV-seronegative. The CDR3 bases are TGTGCCAGCAGCCCCTCAGGTGGCTACGAGCAGTACTTC. Translated, it gives CASSPSGGYEQYF.